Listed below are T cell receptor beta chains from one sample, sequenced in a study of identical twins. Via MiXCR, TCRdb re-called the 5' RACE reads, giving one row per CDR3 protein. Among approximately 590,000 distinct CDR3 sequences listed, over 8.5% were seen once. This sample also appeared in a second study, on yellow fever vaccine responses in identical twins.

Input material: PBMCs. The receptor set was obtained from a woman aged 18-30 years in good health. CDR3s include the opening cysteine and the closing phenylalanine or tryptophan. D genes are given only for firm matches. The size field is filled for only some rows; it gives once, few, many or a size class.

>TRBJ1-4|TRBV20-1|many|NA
TGCAGTGCTAGAGTGGGGCTTGGTGAAAAACTGTTTTTT
CSARVGLGEKLFF
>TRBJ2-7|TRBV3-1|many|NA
TGTGCCAGCAGCCCCCCGCGCAGGGGCGCCTACGAGCAGTACTTC
CASSPPRRGAYEQYF
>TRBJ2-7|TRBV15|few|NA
TGTGCCACCAGCAGGTTTATGGAGGACGAGCAGTACTTC
CATSRFMEDEQYF
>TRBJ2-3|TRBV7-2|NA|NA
TGTGCCAGCAGCCGACGACCGAGCACAGATACGCAGTATTTT
CASSRRPSTDTQYF
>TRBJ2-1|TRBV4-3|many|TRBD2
TGCGCCAGCAGCCAAGATATAGGCACCAGCGGGGGCTCCTACAATGAGCAGTTCTTC
CASSQDIGTSGGSYNEQFF
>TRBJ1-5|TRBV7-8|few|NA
TGTGCCAGCAGCTTACTTGATCTTGGCAATCAGCCCCAGCATTTT
CASSLLDLGNQPQHF
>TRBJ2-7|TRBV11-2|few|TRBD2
TGTGCCAGCAGCTTAGATATGAGGACTAGCGGGCCGGGGGACTACGAGCAGTACTTC
CASSLDMRTSGPGDYEQYF
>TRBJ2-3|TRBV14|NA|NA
TGTGCCAGCAGCCCTCTGACACCTAGCACAGATACGCAGTATTTT
CASSPLTPSTDTQYF
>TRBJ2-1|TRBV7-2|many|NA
TGTGCCAGCAGACCCCTGCCGGGGGTGGCTGTCTATGAGCAGTTCTTC
CASRPLPGVAVYEQFF
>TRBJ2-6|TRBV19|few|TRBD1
TGTGCCAGTAGTACCCGGGACAGGGGGCTTGGGGCCAACGTCCTGACTTTC
CASSTRDRGLGANVLTF
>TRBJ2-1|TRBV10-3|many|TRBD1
TGTGCCATCTATTCCGGACAGGGGCACAATGAGCAGTTCTTC
CAIYSGQGHNEQFF
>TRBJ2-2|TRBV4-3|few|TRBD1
TGCGCCAGCAGCCTAGACGTAGGGGGCAACACCGGGGAGCTGTTTTTT
CASSLDVGGNTGELFF
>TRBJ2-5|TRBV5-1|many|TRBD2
TGCGCCAGCAGCTTGGTTTCTAGCGGGGGGTCAACGGGAGAGACCCAGTACTTC
CASSLVSSGGSTGETQYF
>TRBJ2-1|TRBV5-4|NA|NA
TGTGCCAGCAGCTTGGGGTCCCGGTCCCGGGGGAAGAGCTCCTACAATGAGCAGTTCTTC
CASSLGSRSRGKSSYNEQFF
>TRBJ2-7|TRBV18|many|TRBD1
TGTGCCAGCTCACCACCTGAGACAGGGGGCTACGAGCAGTACTTC
CASSPPETGGYEQYF
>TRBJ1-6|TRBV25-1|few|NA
TGTGCCAGCGCCAGGGATTCACCCCTCCACTTT
CASARDSPLHF
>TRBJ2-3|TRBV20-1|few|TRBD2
TGCAGTGCTAGTAAAAGTCGAGCGGGGCTGCGAACAGATACGCAGTATTTT
CSASKSRAGLRTDTQYF
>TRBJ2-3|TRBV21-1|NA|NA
TGTGCCAGCAGCAAGTCTACCCGCAGAGCGGGAGAAACCACAGATACGCAGTATTTT
CASSKSTRRAGETTDTQYF
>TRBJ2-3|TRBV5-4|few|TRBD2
TGTGCCAGCAGCGCCCTTACTAGCGGGGGGGCCCGTACGCAGTATTTT
CASSALTSGGARTQYF
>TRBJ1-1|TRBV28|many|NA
TGTGCCAGCAGTTTCCGCGCGAGCGTCCGGGACACTGAAGCTTTCTTT
CASSFRASVRDTEAFF
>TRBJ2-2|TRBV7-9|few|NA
TGTGCCAGCAGCCCGCTGAGGGTCACCGGGGAGCTGTTTTTT
CASSPLRVTGELFF
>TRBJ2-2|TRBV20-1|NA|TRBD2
TGCAGTGCTAGCAACGGGAGGGGAACCGGGGAGCTGTTTTTT
CSASNGRGTGELFF
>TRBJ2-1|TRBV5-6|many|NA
TGTGCCAGCAAGGGGGGTGGGGGCTACAATGAGCAGTTCTTC
CASKGGGGYNEQFF
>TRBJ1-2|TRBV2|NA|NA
TGTGCCAGCAGTGTAGGGCAGCAGCGCGGTGGCTACACCTTC
CASSVGQQRGGYTF
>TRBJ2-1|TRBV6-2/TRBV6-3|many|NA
TGTGCCAGCAGACATACAGGGAGCTCCTACAATGAGCAGTTCTTC
CASRHTGSSYNEQFF
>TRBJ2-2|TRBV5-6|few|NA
TGTGCCAGCAGCGCGGTCGGTCACGCGAACACCGGGGAGCTGTTTTTT
CASSAVGHANTGELFF
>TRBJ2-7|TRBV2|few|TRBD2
TGTGCCAGCAGTATCATTGCGGGGGGACTTTCCTACGAGCAGTACTTC
CASSIIAGGLSYEQYF
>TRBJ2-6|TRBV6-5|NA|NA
TGTGCCAGCAGTTACCTGGCAGGGGGGGCCAACGTCCTGACTTTC
CASSYLAGGANVLTF
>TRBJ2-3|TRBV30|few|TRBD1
TGTGCCGGAACAGGGGGAGGCACAGATACGCAGTATTTT
CAGTGGGTDTQYF
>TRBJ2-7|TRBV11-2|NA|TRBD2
TGTGCCAGCAGCTTAGGGTTAGCGGGAGGGCCGGGCGAGCAGTACTTC
CASSLGLAGGPGEQYF
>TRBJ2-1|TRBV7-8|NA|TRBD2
TGTGCCAGCAGCTTAGGAGCGGGGCTAAGTGAGCAGTTCTTC
CASSLGAGLSEQFF
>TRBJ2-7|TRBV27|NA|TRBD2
TGTGCCAGCAGTACTAGCGGGCCGTCCTACGAGCAGTACTTC
CASSTSGPSYEQYF
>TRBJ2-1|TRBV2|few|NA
TGTGCCAGCATGTCCAGGGGCGATGAGCAGTTCTTC
CASMSRGDEQFF
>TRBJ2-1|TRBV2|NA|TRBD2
TGTGCCAGCAGATTGACTAGCGGGGGGCTCAATGAGCAGTTCTTC
CASRLTSGGLNEQFF
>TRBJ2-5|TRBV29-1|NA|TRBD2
TGCAGCGAGGGGAGCGGGGGGAAAGAGACCCAGTACTTC
CSEGSGGKETQYF
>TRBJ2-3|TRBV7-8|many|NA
TGTGCCAGCAGCCCAGGGGGTGCCGGGGGAGATACGCAGTATTTT
CASSPGGAGGDTQYF
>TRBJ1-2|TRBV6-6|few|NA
TGTGCCAGCAGTTACTCCCCCGTGGGTGGCTACACCTTC
CASSYSPVGGYTF
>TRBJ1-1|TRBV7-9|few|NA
TGTGCCAGCAGCTTAGCGCATGGGAACACTGAAGCTTTCTTT
CASSLAHGNTEAFF
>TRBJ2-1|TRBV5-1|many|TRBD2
TGCGCCAGCAGCGATGACCGAAGACTAGCGGGAATCTATGAGCAGTTCTTC
CASSDDRRLAGIYEQFF
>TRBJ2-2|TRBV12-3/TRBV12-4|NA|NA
TGTGCCAGCATCCGGGGTGGGGGGTTTAACACCGGGGAGCTGTTTTTT
CASIRGGGFNTGELFF
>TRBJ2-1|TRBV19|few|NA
TGTGCCAGTGCGAGTTGGAGTGAGCAGTTCTTC
CASASWSEQFF
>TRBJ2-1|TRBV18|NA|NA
TGTGCCAGCTCATCCCTAGGGAGTCAGTACAATGAGCAGTTCTTC
CASSSLGSQYNEQFF
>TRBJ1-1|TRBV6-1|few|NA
TGTGCCAGCAGGGAAAGGGATTCGAACACTGAAGCTTTCTTT
CASRERDSNTEAFF
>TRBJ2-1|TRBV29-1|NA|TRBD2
TGCAGCGTTGGACTAGCGGGGGCAGGTAATGAGCAGTTCTTC
CSVGLAGAGNEQFF
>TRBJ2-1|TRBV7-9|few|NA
TGTGCCAGCAGCTATGGCCGGGGTACTTCCTACAATGAGCAGTTCTTC
CASSYGRGTSYNEQFF
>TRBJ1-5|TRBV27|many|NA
TGTGCCAGCGGCGGGGATCAGCCCCAGCATTTT
CASGGDQPQHF
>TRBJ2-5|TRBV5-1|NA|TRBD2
TGCGCCAGCAGCTTGGCACTAGCGGGGGACCTCTGGACCCAGTACTTC
CASSLALAGDLWTQYF
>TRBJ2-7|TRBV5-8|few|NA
TGTGCCAGCAGCTTGGGCAGGGCCCGTTACGAGCAGTACTTC
CASSLGRARYEQYF
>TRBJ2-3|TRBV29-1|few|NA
TGCAGCGTTACGGTTCCAGATACGCAGTATTTT
CSVTVPDTQYF